This T cell receptor (beta chain) originates from a study of PD-1 blockade in classical Hodgkin lymphoma. Only one count was recorded for this clone. Its cognate antigen is unknown. This CDR3 region has 12 residues. Study findings and constraints: Newly diagnosed patients reportedly had lower baseline TCR diversity than healthy donors. Possibly reflecting disease activity or prior therapy, repertoire differences have causes that remain undefined.

Specified time point: newly diagnosed, previously untreated cHL patient sample. Negative selection with magnetic separation was used to purify CD4+ T cells from thawed PBMCs. The study compared against PBMCs from newly diagnosed, untreated classical Hodgkin lymphoma. Generated by immunoSEQ multiplex PCR, the TCRdb table keeps only in-frame clones and is missing some. The sample carries almost 20,000 clones, about four fifths recorded once. The rearrangement uses TRBV12-2 and TRBJ2-7; the table names TRBD2, a call not compared with the DNA. TRBV12-2 is recorded as a pseudogene. The source is a human donor with classical Hodgkin lymphoma. The sequencing sample was made of CD4+ T cells from blood. CDR3 sequence reads: CASLPPRGDEYF. The CDR3 DNA reads TGTGCAAGTCTCCCCCCGCGAGGAGATGAGTACTTC.